This T cell receptor beta chain originates from a study of blood T cell repertoires in COVID-19 (dated by TCRdb to about 2020). Regarding the study in general: Samples from collaborators originated in the United States, Italy and Spain and spanned both the acute and convalescent phases of COVID-19. The repertoires were released in a freely available public database intended as a resource for research on the immune response to SARS-CoV-2. The dataset comprised deeply sampled blood TCRbeta repertoires from subjects exposed to, actively infected with, or recovered from COVID-19. The sample metadata nearly always contained a de-identified subject ID, COVID-19 status, age in years and sex. Where available, HLA class I and class II types were taken from metadata supplied by the sample provider and were not determined by assay-based typing. The samples were drawn from two sources: the first 160 participants of the ongoing ImmuneRACE study, and 1,254 subjects contributed by 6 global collaborators. The material from the prospective study consisted of cDNA or gDNA derived from T cells, B-cell-depleted T cells, or PBMCs. What the work shows at the level of the full study, not this receptor alone: Clinical and demographic metadata were provided uncurated, with the amount varying by source and participant.

CDR1 and CDR2 (SGHTA, FQGNSA) derive from the germline V gene. The cysteine opens and the phenylalanine closes a CDR3 of 17 amino acids. The sequence is cut down to CDR3 DNA, 51 bases in frame from base 1. The junction shows trimming of 2 bases on V and 5 bases on J, and the gene matches do not reach 7 bases of it. TCRbeta CDR3 regions were amplified from genomic DNA using the immunoSEQ Assay, a bias-controlled multiplex PCR. Per the original workflow: Within the assay, amplification of reference gene primers was used to estimate how many nucleated cells each sample contained. Sequence reads were collapsed and filtered to measure the absolute abundance of every unique TCRbeta CDR3 rearrangement. For each sample, productive Simpson clonality was calculated as the square root of Simpson's diversity index across productive rearrangements. The table comes from immuneACCESS by way of TCRdb, which keeps in-frame sequences with V and J called. Part of the clones is missing from these tables; in studies checked, under half for an unresolved V gene and the rest for unknown reasons. The V and J calls and clone size were taken over from that table, and D and trimming were inferred from the DNA. The table for this sample lists approximately 300,000 clones; 75% to 90% of them were counted only once. The ten largest clones take up roughly 6% of the sample.

About this clone: The antigen it recognizes is unknown. It has no much larger one-base neighbor in the sample; base qualities were not kept.

One collaborating source in Seattle enrolled patients during active infection and followed them longitudinally through the course of disease. Collaborating institutions collected whole blood in K2EDTA tubes following their own protocols. For TCRbeta analysis, collaborators shipped samples as frozen whole blood, isolated PBMCs, or DNA extracted from either of those sample types. The chain is encoded by TRBV7-2 joined to TRBJ2-1; TRBD2 agrees with 12 junctional bases. The sample was peripheral blood. This receptor was identified in a woman aged 50 to 65 with COVID-19, enrolled during active disease. This receptor carries the CDR3 CASSLQKLAGGHNEQFF. Read as DNA, the sequence is TGTGCCAGCAGCTTACAGAAACTAGCGGGAGGTCACAATGAGCAGTTCTTC.